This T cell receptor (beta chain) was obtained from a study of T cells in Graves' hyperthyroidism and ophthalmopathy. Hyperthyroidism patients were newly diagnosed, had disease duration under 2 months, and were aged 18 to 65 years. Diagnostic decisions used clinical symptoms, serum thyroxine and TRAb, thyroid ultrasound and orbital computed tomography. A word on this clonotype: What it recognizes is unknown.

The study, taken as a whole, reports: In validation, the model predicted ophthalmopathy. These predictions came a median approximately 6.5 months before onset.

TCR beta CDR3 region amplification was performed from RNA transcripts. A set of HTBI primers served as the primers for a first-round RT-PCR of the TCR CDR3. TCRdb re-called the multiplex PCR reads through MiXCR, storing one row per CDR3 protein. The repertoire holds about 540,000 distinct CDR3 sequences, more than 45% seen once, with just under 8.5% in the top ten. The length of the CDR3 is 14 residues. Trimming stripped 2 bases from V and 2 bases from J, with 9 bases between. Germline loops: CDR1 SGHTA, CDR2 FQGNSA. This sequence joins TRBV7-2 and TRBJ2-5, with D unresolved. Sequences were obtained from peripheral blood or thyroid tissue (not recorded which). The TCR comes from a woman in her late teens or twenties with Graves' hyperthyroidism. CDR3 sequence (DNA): TGTGCCAGCAGCTTATCTATCCGGCAAGAGACCCAGTACTTC. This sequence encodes CASSLSIRQETQYF.